This T cell receptor beta chain was sequenced for a study of T cells after yellow fever vaccination. Regarding the study as a whole: Reappearing after the booster were most of the clones from primary vaccination (96% CD4, approximately 85% CD8).

This CDR3 region has 11 residues. CDR1 is SEHNR and CDR2 is FQNEAQ in the germline V gene (reference sequence). V lost 3 bases and J 3 bases, leaving 1 base between the germline ends. MiXCR, applied by TCRdb to the 5' RACE reads, yields one record per CDR3 protein. Among hundreds of thousands of distinct CDR3 sequences listed, 18% were seen once. This clonotype has ten or more counts. Its antigen is not known. This rearrangement joins TRBV7-9 to TRBJ2-3; no firm D call. Sequenced material: PBMCs, taken before the yellow fever booster vaccination. The receptor comes from a man between 18 and 35 years old who received the YFV17D yellow fever vaccine. The CDR3 reads CASSFTDTQYF. The CDR3 DNA follows: TGTGCCAGCAGCTTTACAGATACGCAGTATTTT.